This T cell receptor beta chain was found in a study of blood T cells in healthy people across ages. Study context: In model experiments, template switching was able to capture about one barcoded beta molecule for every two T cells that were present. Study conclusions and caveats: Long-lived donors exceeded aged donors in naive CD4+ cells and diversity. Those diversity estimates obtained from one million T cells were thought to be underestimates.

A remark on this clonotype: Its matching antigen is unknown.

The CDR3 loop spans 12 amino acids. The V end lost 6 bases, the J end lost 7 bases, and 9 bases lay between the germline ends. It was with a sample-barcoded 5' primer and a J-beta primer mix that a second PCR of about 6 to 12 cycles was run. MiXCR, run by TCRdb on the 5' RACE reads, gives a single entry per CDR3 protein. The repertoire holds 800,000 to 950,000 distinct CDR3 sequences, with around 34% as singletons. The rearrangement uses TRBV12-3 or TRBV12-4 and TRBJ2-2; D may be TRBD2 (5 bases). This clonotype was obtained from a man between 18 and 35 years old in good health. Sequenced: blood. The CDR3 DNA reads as TGTGCCAGCAGCCCGGGGATCGGGGAGCTGTTTTTT. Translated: CASSPGIGELFF.